The clone carrying this T cell receptor beta chain was observed many times. Hyperthyroidism was newly diagnosed in patients aged 18 to 65 (duration under 2 months). Template material for amplifying TCR beta CDR3 regions consisted of RNA transcripts. HTBI primers were the set used in a first-round RT-PCR of the TCR CDR3. TCRdb re-called the multiplex PCR reads with MiXCR, one entry per CDR3 protein. Of 550,000 to 650,000 distinct CDR3 sequences listed, approximately 15% are singletons. The CDR3 has 15 amino acids. V dropped 0 bases and J dropped 3 bases, with 14 bases sitting between them. Germline assignment: CDR1 DFQATT and CDR2 SNEGSKA (reference sequence). This sample stems from a study of T cells in Graves' hyperthyroidism and ophthalmopathy. About the study: Peripheral blood was collected at initial diagnosis, before any treatment.

The sample consisted of blood. The TCR sequence derives from a woman in her twenties or thirties with Graves' hyperthyroidism that later progressed to Graves' ophthalmopathy. This sequence joins TRBV20-1 and TRBJ1-1, with TRBD1 as a possible D gene (5 bases). CDR3 nucleotides: TGCAGTGCTAGAGATCAGACGGGGCTCGACACTGAAGCTTTCTTT. Amino acids: CSARDQTGLDTEAFF.